This TCR beta chain was identified during a study of T cell changes during pregnancy in multiple sclerosis. Data came from immunoSEQ multiplex PCR; TCRdb stores just in-frame clones and leaves some out. The data contain 65,000 to 75,000 clones, approximately 90% of them singletons. This CDR3 spans 15 amino acids. From germline, CDR1 is SGDLS and CDR2 YYNGEE. Trimming stripped 3 bases from V and 5 bases from J, with 15 bases between. V is TRBV9 and J is TRBJ1-5; possible D gene TRBD1, 6 bases. This TCR derives from a female donor with multiple sclerosis, enrolled in a pregnancy study. This specimen was peripheral blood, taken in the second trimester of pregnancy. CDR3 nucleotide sequence: TGTGCCAGCAGCGCCACCGGGACACCGGATCAGCCCCAGCATTTT. Its translation is CASSATGTPDQPQHF. The full variable domain, its missing parts supplied by reference TRBV9 and TRBJ1-5, is DSGVTQTPKHLITATGQRVTLRCSPRSGDLSVYWYQQSLDQGLQFLIQYYNGEERAKGNILERFSAQQFPDLHSELNLSSLELGDSALYFCASSATGTPDQPQHFGDGTRLSIL.